This T cell receptor (beta chain) emerged from a study of blood T cell repertoires in COVID-19. On the study more broadly: The United States, Italy and Spain supplied acute and convalescent COVID-19 samples. The cDNA or gDNA used as material had been derived from T cells, B-cell-depleted T cells, or PBMCs.

The CDR3 covers 17 residues. From germline, CDR1 is MNHEY and CDR2 SMNVEV (reference sequence). The V gene lost 0 bases and the J gene lost 4 bases, with 18 bases spanning the gap. In the original analysis: Reference gene primer amplification gave estimated nucleated cell counts. The protocol was immunoSEQ multiplex PCR, while the TCRdb copy is restricted to in-frame clones and leaves out a portion. V, J and clone size are taken as reported in that table, and D and trimming were inferred from the DNA itself. The table shows 300,000 to 400,000 clones, with around nine tenths occurring only once. The clonotype originates from a woman aged 45-60 years with active or convalescent COVID-19. What was sequenced was peripheral blood. The chain employs TRBV27 and TRBJ1-2; D might be TRBD1 (5 bases). The CDR3 protein is CASSLSSRQGLLYGYTF. CDR3 bases: TGTGCCAGCAGTTTATCCTCGCGGCAGGGCCTACTCTATGGCTACACCTTC.